The T cell receptor (beta chain) under discussion was sequenced for a study of shared clonotypes between healthy human individuals. Study-level results: Approximately 5% was the fraction of naive CD4 clonotypes found shared across a few donors. Rarefaction revealed incomplete sorted-subset sequencing despite large depth.

CD45RO-negative, CCR7-positively selected cells formed the naive CD8 fraction, excluding terminally differentiated effector memory CD45RA+ cells. Germline assignment: CDR1 KGHSH and CDR2 LQKENI. There are 16 residues in the CDR3. V was clipped by 3 bases and J by 4 bases, with 16 bases between them. Deep-level assay runs were performed. Method: immunoSEQ multiplex PCR; TCRdb's copy keeps in-frame clones and lacks some. Among hundreds of thousands of clones listed, just over 90% were seen once. Remarks on this clone: Its antigen remains unidentified.

The rearrangement uses TRBV18 and TRBJ2-1; D might be TRBD2 (5 bases). The sequenced material came from naive CD8+ T cells sorted from blood. This clonotype originated in a man younger than 45 in good health. The CDR3 is CASSPTWELGYNEQFF. CDR3 nucleotides: TGTGCCAGCTCACCGACCTGGGAGTTGGGATACAATGAGCAGTTCTTC.